This T cell receptor (beta chain) was captured by sequencing in a study of a mutant IDH1 vaccine in newly diagnosed glioma. The wider study: Week 35 brought visit V12, which was followed by visit V13 at week 47. Study-level findings and limits: Pseudoprogression showed no apparent link to changes in top peripheral T cell clonotypes. Of all patients, roughly 93% showed vaccine-induced immune responses.

The trim removed 5 bases at V and 4 bases at J, leaving 5 bases unmatched. CDR1 and CDR2 from the germline V gene are MNHEY and SMNVEV (reference sequence). This CDR3 contains 14 residues. This sample's time point: week 47, end of study. Vaccinated patients received 300 ug of mutant IDH1 20-mer peptide per dose, with topical imiquimod. Sequencing was performed with immunoSEQ multiplex PCR; in TCRdb, only in-frame clones are kept and a portion is missing. The sample includes about 67,000 clones, roughly 87% of them seen just once. Concerning this clone itself: The antigen remains unidentified.

Material: PBMCs, obtained from a glioma patient whose treatment included an IDH1 peptide vaccine. This TCR was sampled from a man aged 30-40 years with glioma. The chain has TRBV27 and TRBJ1-3; 7 bases are shared with TRBD1. The CDR3, as DNA: TGTGCCAGCAGTCCGACAGGGACAGGAAACACCATATATTTT. It encodes CASSPTGTGNTIYF.